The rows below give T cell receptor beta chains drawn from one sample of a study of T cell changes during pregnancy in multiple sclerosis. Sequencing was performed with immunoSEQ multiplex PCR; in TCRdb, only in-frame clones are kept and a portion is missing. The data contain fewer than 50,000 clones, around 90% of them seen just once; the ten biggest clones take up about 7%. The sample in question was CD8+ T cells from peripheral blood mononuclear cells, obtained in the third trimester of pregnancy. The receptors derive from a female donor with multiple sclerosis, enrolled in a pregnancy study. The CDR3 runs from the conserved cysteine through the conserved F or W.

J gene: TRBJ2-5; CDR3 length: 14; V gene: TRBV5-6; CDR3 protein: CASSLPGGRETQYF
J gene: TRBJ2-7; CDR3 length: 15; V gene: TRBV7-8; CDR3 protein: CASSLSVGGNDEQYF
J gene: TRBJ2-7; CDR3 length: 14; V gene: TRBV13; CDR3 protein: CASSPQMSSYEQYF
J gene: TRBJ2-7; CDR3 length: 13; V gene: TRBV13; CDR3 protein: CASSRDRSYEQYF
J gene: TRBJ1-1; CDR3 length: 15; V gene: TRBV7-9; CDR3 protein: CASSFIGVGNTEAFF
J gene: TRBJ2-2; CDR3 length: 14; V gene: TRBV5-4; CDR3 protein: CASSLDRDTGELFF
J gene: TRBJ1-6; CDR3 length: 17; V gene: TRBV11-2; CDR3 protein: CASSFLPPGLYNSPLHF
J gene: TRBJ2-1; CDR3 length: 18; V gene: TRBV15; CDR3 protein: CATSRLSTIGTGGNEQFF
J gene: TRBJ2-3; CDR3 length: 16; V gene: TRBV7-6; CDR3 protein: CASSRPLGQGGDTQYF
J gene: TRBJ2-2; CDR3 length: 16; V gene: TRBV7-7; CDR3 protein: CASSRTSGGFAGELFF
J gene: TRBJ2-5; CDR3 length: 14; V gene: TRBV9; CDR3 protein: CASSVDSYQETQYF
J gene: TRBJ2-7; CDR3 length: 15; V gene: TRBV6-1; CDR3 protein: CASSEELAGAYEQYF
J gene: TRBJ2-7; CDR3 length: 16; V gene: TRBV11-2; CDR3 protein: CASSLGPGTGFHEQYF
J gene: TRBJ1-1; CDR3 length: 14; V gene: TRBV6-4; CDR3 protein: CASSDGHSPGEAFF
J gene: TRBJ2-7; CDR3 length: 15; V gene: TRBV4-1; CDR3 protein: CASSHGARAGYEQYF
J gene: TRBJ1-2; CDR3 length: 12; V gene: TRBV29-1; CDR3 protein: CSVPGQSYGYTF
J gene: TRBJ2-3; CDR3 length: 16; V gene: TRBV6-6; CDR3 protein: CASSYGEGGGTDTQYF
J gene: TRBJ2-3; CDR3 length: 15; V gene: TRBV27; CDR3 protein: CASSDSAYGTDTQYF